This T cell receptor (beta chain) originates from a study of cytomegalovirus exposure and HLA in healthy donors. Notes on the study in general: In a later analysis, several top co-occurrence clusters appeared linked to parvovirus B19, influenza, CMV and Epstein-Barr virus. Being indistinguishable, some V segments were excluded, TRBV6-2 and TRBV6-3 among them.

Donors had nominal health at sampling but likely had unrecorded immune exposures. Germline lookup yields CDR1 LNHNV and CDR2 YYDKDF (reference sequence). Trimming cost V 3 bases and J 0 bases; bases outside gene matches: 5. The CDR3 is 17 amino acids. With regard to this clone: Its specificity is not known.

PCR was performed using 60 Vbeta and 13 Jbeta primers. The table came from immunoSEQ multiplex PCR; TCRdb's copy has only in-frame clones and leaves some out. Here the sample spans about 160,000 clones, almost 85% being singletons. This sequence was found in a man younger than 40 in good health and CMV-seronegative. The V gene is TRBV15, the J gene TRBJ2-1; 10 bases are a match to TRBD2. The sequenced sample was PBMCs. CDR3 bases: TGTGCCACCAGCAGGGAATTAGCGGGGGGCTCCTACAATGAGCAGTTCTTC. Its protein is CATSRELAGGSYNEQFF.